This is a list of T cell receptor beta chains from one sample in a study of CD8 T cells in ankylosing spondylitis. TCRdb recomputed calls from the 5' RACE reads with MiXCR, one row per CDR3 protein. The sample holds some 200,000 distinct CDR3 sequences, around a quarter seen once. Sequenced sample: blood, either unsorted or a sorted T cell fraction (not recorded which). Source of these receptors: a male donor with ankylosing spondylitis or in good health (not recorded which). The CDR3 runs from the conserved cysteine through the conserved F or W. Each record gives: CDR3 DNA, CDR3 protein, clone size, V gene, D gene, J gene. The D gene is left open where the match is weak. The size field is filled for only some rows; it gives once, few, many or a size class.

CDR3 DNA: TGCAGCGTTGAAGCGGGGGCCAACGTCCTGACTTTC
CDR3 protein: CSVEAGANVLTF
clone size: few
V gene: TRBV29-1
D gene: .
J gene: TRBJ2-6

CDR3 DNA: TGCAGTGCTACATGGCTAGCGGCCTACAATGAGCAGTTCTTC
CDR3 protein: CSATWLAAYNEQFF
clone size: .
V gene: TRBV20-1
D gene: TRBD2
J gene: TRBJ2-1

CDR3 DNA: TGTGCCAGCAGTGAGACTGGACAGCCCTACGAGCAGTACTTC
CDR3 protein: CASSETGQPYEQYF
clone size: many
V gene: TRBV2
D gene: .
J gene: TRBJ2-7

CDR3 DNA: TGCAGTGCTAGAGATCGAAGGGTGAACACTGAAGCTTTCTTT
CDR3 protein: CSARDRRVNTEAFF
clone size: many
V gene: TRBV20-1
D gene: .
J gene: TRBJ1-1

CDR3 DNA: TGTGCCATCAGTGACAGGGCAGCTCACGAGCAGTACTTC
CDR3 protein: CAISDRAAHEQYF
clone size: .
V gene: TRBV10-3
D gene: .
J gene: TRBJ2-7

CDR3 DNA: TGTGCCAGCAGCTCAAGGGCAGGAGGCCAAGAGACCCAGTACTTC
CDR3 protein: CASSSRAGGQETQYF
clone size: .
V gene: TRBV11-3
D gene: .
J gene: TRBJ2-5

CDR3 DNA: TGCAGTGCTAGTCCGGCTAGCGGGAATCGAAACGAGCAGTACTTC
CDR3 protein: CSASPASGNRNEQYF
clone size: .
V gene: TRBV20-1
D gene: TRBD2
J gene: TRBJ2-7

CDR3 DNA: TGTGCCAGCAGCCAAGAAGCTAGCGGGGATACGCAGTATTTT
CDR3 protein: CASSQEASGDTQYF
clone size: .
V gene: TRBV4-2
D gene: TRBD2
J gene: TRBJ2-3

CDR3 DNA: TGTGCCATCAGTGACGGGACAGCGGATGAGTACTTC
CDR3 protein: CAISDGTADEYF
clone size: many
V gene: TRBV10-3
D gene: TRBD1
J gene: TRBJ2-5

CDR3 DNA: TGCAGCGCATCTCTGGGCACCGGGGAGCTGTTTTTT
CDR3 protein: CSASLGTGELFF
clone size: few
V gene: TRBV29-1
D gene: .
J gene: TRBJ2-2

CDR3 DNA: TGTGCCAGCAGTCGCGCAGGCTACGAGCAGTACTTC
CDR3 protein: CASSRAGYEQYF
clone size: few
V gene: TRBV6-5
D gene: .
J gene: TRBJ2-7

CDR3 DNA: TGCGCCAGCAGCTTGGCACCCTCGGGACTATTCTACGAGCAGTACTTC
CDR3 protein: CASSLAPSGLFYEQYF
clone size: many
V gene: TRBV5-1
D gene: TRBD2
J gene: TRBJ2-7

CDR3 DNA: TGTGCCACCAGCAGAGATACAGGAATAAACACTGAAGCTTTCTTT
CDR3 protein: CATSRDTGINTEAFF
clone size: many
V gene: TRBV15
D gene: .
J gene: TRBJ1-1

CDR3 DNA: TGCGCCAGCAGCCAAGATCTAAAGGGGTTCTACGAGCAGTACTTC
CDR3 protein: CASSQDLKGFYEQYF
clone size: many
V gene: TRBV4-3
D gene: .
J gene: TRBJ2-7

CDR3 DNA: TGCAGCTCTTCCCGACAGGTAAACAATGAGCAGTTCTTC
CDR3 protein: CSSSRQVNNEQFF
clone size: few
V gene: TRBV29-1
D gene: .
J gene: TRBJ2-1

CDR3 DNA: TGTGCCAGCAGAGGGGCAGCACAGAACACTGAAGCTTTCTTT
CDR3 protein: CASRGAAQNTEAFF
clone size: many
V gene: TRBV6-1
D gene: .
J gene: TRBJ1-1

CDR3 DNA: TGTGCCAGCAAAACGGGACTCTATAGTACAGATACGCAGTATTTT
CDR3 protein: CASKTGLYSTDTQYF
clone size: many
V gene: TRBV27
D gene: .
J gene: TRBJ2-3

CDR3 DNA: TGCAGTGCCAGCCAGCAGGGAAGGGAAAAACTGTTTTTT
CDR3 protein: CSASQQGREKLFF
clone size: few
V gene: TRBV20-1
D gene: .
J gene: TRBJ1-4

CDR3 DNA: TGCAGTGCCAGGACAGGGGCCATGAACACTGAAGCTTTCTTT
CDR3 protein: CSARTGAMNTEAFF
clone size: few
V gene: TRBV20-1
D gene: TRBD1
J gene: TRBJ1-1

CDR3 DNA: TGCAGTGCTAAACTAGCGGGTACCTCCTACGAGCAGTACTTC
CDR3 protein: CSAKLAGTSYEQYF
clone size: many
V gene: TRBV20-1
D gene: TRBD2
J gene: TRBJ2-7

CDR3 DNA: TGCGCCAGCAGCCAAGAGACGGCATATGAAAAACTGTTTTTT
CDR3 protein: CASSQETAYEKLFF
clone size: .
V gene: TRBV4-3
D gene: .
J gene: TRBJ1-4

CDR3 DNA: TGCAGTGCTGCGCAGGCAGGGGCTAATGAAAAACTGTTTTTT
CDR3 protein: CSAAQAGANEKLFF
clone size: many
V gene: TRBV20-1
D gene: .
J gene: TRBJ1-4

CDR3 DNA: TGCAGTGCTACCCAGTCGGACAATGAGCAGTTCTTC
CDR3 protein: CSATQSDNEQFF
clone size: few
V gene: TRBV20-1
D gene: .
J gene: TRBJ2-1

CDR3 DNA: TGCAGTGCTAGAGAGCGCGGGGGCGCGGGAGATACGCAGTATTTT
CDR3 protein: CSARERGGAGDTQYF
clone size: many
V gene: TRBV20-1
D gene: .
J gene: TRBJ2-3

CDR3 DNA: TGTGCCAGCAGCCAAGGAACAGGGGGATCTGAAGCTTTCTTT
CDR3 protein: CASSQGTGGSEAFF
clone size: .
V gene: TRBV4-2
D gene: TRBD1
J gene: TRBJ1-1

CDR3 DNA: TGCAGTGCTAGAGGTGGGGGTGGGCAGTTCTTC
CDR3 protein: CSARGGGGQFF
clone size: few
V gene: TRBV20-1
D gene: .
J gene: TRBJ2-1

CDR3 DNA: TGTGCCAGCAGCTTAATGGCAGGAGCCCGCTACGAGCAGTACTTC
CDR3 protein: CASSLMAGARYEQYF
clone size: few
V gene: TRBV7-3
D gene: .
J gene: TRBJ2-7

CDR3 DNA: TGTGCCAGCAGTCTATGGACAGGCCAGCCCTACGAGCAGTACTTC
CDR3 protein: CASSLWTGQPYEQYF
clone size: many
V gene: TRBV27
D gene: TRBD1
J gene: TRBJ2-7

CDR3 DNA: TGCAGTGCTTATACGACTAGCGGGACGCCAGATACGCAGTATTTT
CDR3 protein: CSAYTTSGTPDTQYF
clone size: many
V gene: TRBV20-1
D gene: TRBD2
J gene: TRBJ2-3

CDR3 DNA: TGTGCCACCAGCCCACAGACACGTCAGCCCCAGCATTTT
CDR3 protein: CATSPQTRQPQHF
clone size: many
V gene: TRBV15
D gene: .
J gene: TRBJ1-5